These 5 T cell receptor beta chains share one sample of origin, sequenced in a study of Ad26.COV2.S vaccination and SARS-CoV-2 variants. Treatment noted: around 19 received Ad26.COV2.S at low or high dose, single or two shots; 5 received placebo; per-sample allocation not given. At day 63 after the first vaccine or placebo injection, samples were drawn. The method was immunoSEQ multiplex PCR; TCRdb's version includes in-frame clones alone and lacks a portion of them. The table includes approximately 300,000 clones, about 86% detected once. Material: peripheral blood, obtained in a trial of Ad26.COV2.S vaccine versus placebo. The source of these receptors is a person between 18 and 65 years old who received the Ad26.COV2.S COVID-19 vaccine or a placebo.

V and J are TRBV13 and TRBJ2-7; D unresolved. V lost 3 bases and J lost 6, with 15 bases in between. This CDR3 comprises 14 residues. CDR1 is PRHDT and CDR2 is FYEKMQ in the germline V gene (reference sequence). CDR3 nucleotides: TGTGCCAGCAGCTTCTCTAGGGCGTACGGCGAGCAGTACTTC. Its protein product is CASSFSRAYGEQYF.

Only a few counts were recorded for this clone. The chain employs TRBV27 and TRBJ1-1; no clear D. Germline CDR1 and CDR2: MNHEY and SMNVEV (reference sequence). Trimming stripped 4 bases from V and 8 bases from J, with 11 bases between. This CDR3 has 12 residues. The CDR3 is CASSSPGKEAFF. The CDR3 DNA is TGTGCCAGCAGTTCCCCTGGGAAGGAAGCTTTCTTT.

The rearrangement uses TRBV6-6 and TRBJ2-5, with D possibly matching TRBD2 (6 bases). V was cut by 0 bases and J by 4 bases, with 9 bases left in between. CDR3 length: 14 amino acids. Germline CDR1 MNHNY, CDR2 SVGAGI (reference sequence). The CDR3 protein is CASSYSQGGETQYF. The CDR3 DNA follows: TGTGCCAGCAGTTACTCGCAGGGAGGAGAGACCCAGTACTTC.

This clone was recorded only once. The chain carries TRBV5-4 and TRBJ2-1, with D unclear. Trimming pared 2 bases from V and 7 bases from J, leaving 16 bases between. This CDR3 has 15 residues. Per the germline V gene, CDR1 is SGHNT and CDR2 is YYREEE (reference sequence). The CDR3 here is CASSFGKGMKNEQFF. As DNA, the CDR3 is TGTGCCAGCAGCTTTGGGAAAGGGATGAAGAATGAGCAGTTCTTC. Full variable domain (outside the CDR3, taken from reference TRBV5-4 and TRBJ2-1): ETGVTQSPTHLIKTRGQQVTLRCSSQSGHNTVSWYQQALGQGPQFIFQYYREEENGRGNFPPRFSGLQFPNYSSELNVNALELDDSALYLCASSFGKGMKNEQFFGPGTRLTVL.

V usage is TRBV4-3 and J usage is TRBJ2-1; D tentatively reads TRBD1 or TRBD2 (5 bases each). V dropped 0 bases and J dropped 6 bases, with 12 bases sitting between them. CDR1 and CDR2 from the germline V gene are LGHNA and YSLEER. This CDR3 is 15 amino acids long. The CDR3 here is CASSQDGGLSNEQFF. In DNA form, the CDR3 reads TGCGCCAGCAGCCAAGATGGGGGTCTAAGCAATGAGCAGTTCTTC.